This note documents a single T cell receptor (beta chain) sequence. What it recognizes is unknown. Sample time point: newly diagnosed GD, antithyroid drugs for less than 3 months. PBMC-extracted RNA yielded the TCR library. The record originates from a study of regulatory T cells in long-lasting Graves disease. Regarding the study as a whole: Persistent patients had more shared public clonotypes (under 3,000) than new patients (about 1,000). Persistent Graves' patients showed a TCR diversity that was lower than that of newly diagnosed ones.

Arm-PCR of CDR3 regions with iRepertoire HTBI primers generated TCR beta libraries. Each CDR3 protein is one row after TCRdb ran MiXCR on the multiplex PCR reads. Among roughly 610,000 distinct CDR3 sequences listed, 16% were seen once. The CDR3 has 16 residues. The V gene end was trimmed by 5 bases and the J gene end by 6 bases; junction bases not matched to a gene: 15. Germline CDR1 is SGHVS and CDR2 is FNYEAQ. These same records also appear under a second study, on T cells in Graves' hyperthyroidism and ophthalmopathy.

The sequence came from a woman aged 25-40 years with Graves disease. Sequenced material: peripheral blood mononuclear cells (PBMCs), taken at new diagnosis, from a patient treated with antithyroid drugs. The chain links TRBV7-6 to TRBJ1-1; 7 bases fit TRBD1. CDR3 residues: CASSPTTGPLVAEAFF. The CDR3 nucleotides read TGTGCCAGCAGCCCAACGACAGGGCCCCTCGTCGCTGAAGCTTTCTTT.